This is a list of T cell receptor beta chains from one sample in a study of Ad26.COV2.S vaccination and SARS-CoV-2 variants. Clones were read by immunoSEQ multiplex PCR, and TCRdb kept only the in-frame ones, dropping some. The table has 300,000 to 350,000 clones, 75% to 90% seen once. The starting material was peripheral blood, obtained in a trial of Ad26.COV2.S vaccine versus placebo. The receptors were gathered from a person aged 18-60 years who received the Ad26.COV2.S COVID-19 vaccine or a placebo. CDR3s include the opening cysteine and the closing phenylalanine or tryptophan. D genes are given only for firm matches. Some rows mark clone size as missing; the rest say once, few, many or name a class of expanded clone.

TRBJ1-5 NA TRBV4-1 NA CASSPQGFNQPQHF
TRBJ1-3 TRBD1 TRBV7-2 once CASSPGQGAGNTIYF
TRBJ2-7 NA TRBV5-6 NA CASSPKTNRRELAYEQYF
TRBJ1-1 TRBD1 TRBV7-6 NA CASSLSSGTGTFEAFF
TRBJ2-1 TRBD2 TRBV24-1 NA CATSASGGYHEQFF
TRBJ2-1 TRBD2 TRBV4-3 NA CASSQAAGTRDNEQFF
TRBJ2-3 NA TRBV9 NA CASSVDHTSVEYF
TRBJ1-2 NA TRBV2 NA CASIPDRSDYGYTF
TRBJ2-7 NA TRBV7-9 once CASSLAGGEQYF
TRBJ2-7 NA TRBV19 once CASSMKPGLQYEQYF
TRBJ2-5 NA TRBV7-2 NA CASSSPGWGPRPGETQYF
TRBJ1-5 NA TRBV4-1 NA CASSQDSAGSSNQPQHF
TRBJ2-3 NA TRBV3-1/TRBV3-2 NA CASSPHPGLRHTDTQYF
TRBJ1-5 TRBD1 TRBV19 NA CASSRLQGTQPQHF
TRBJ1-2 NA TRBV6-5 NA CASSYLGEDNYGYTF
TRBJ1-1 NA TRBV9 NA CASSKIMNTEAFF
TRBJ1-1 NA TRBV13 NA CASSIGTANTEAFF
TRBJ2-5 NA TRBV7-9 NA CASRHDRQQETQYF
TRBJ1-4 NA TRBV11-2 NA CASSPGLQEKLFF
TRBJ1-3 NA TRBV19 NA CASSIVAASGNTIYF
TRBJ1-2 NA TRBV11-2 NA CASSLGPGYLFHGYTF
TRBJ1-2 NA TRBV28 NA CASRTPELGNYGYTF
TRBJ2-3 NA TRBV12-3/TRBV12-4 once CASSRGYSDTQYF
TRBJ2-6 NA TRBV3-1/TRBV3-2 NA CASSQGSGANVLTF
TRBJ2-3 TRBD2 TRBV30 NA CAWPNYATPCGLAGGNPSTDTQYF
TRBJ1-1 NA TRBV12-5 NA CASGFLSFRRTMGDPEAFF
TRBJ1-4 NA TRBV28 NA CASSFLKETNEKLFF
TRBJ1-5 NA TRBV6-6 NA CASITAGYSNQPQHF
TRBJ1-2 NA TRBV21-1 NA CASSTINCDGMLAGYTF
TRBJ2-1 NA TRBV6-2/TRBV6-3 NA CASSYWMASSVSYNEQFF
TRBJ2-3 TRBD1 TRBV27 once CASSASVTGTDTQYF
TRBJ2-7 NA TRBV29-1 NA CSVQRLGGEQYF
TRBJ1-2 NA TRBV7-9 NA CASSSPNSPAGEDGYTF
TRBJ1-1 TRBD1 TRBV5-8 NA CASSLSKLRGLGTEAFF
TRBJ1-3 NA TRBV3-1/TRBV3-2 NA CASSRAARAGNTIYF
TRBJ1-1 NA TRBV29-1 NA CSVVDRTNTEAFF
TRBJ2-2 TRBD1 TRBV19 once CASVTGTGSNSPDGELFF
TRBJ1-1 NA TRBV27 few CASSLSGGNTEAFF
TRBJ2-2 TRBD1 TRBV6-6 NA CALGTGRTGELFF
TRBJ2-2 TRBD1 TRBV29-1 NA CSARGQGATGELFF
TRBJ2-1 NA TRBV29-1 NA CSVPGVYNEQFF
TRBJ1-2 NA TRBV30 once CAWSSNRAPSMSF
TRBJ2-5 TRBD1 TRBV12-3/TRBV12-4 NA CASRDRGRGTQYF
TRBJ1-5 NA TRBV14 NA CASSQAGRGGNQPQHF
TRBJ2-3 NA TRBV6-6 NA CASSYPPETQYF
TRBJ1-2 NA TRBV7-9 NA CASSQTRGEGYTF
TRBJ2-3 NA TRBV6-5 NA CASSFDSRFTDTQYF
TRBJ1-5 NA TRBV6-5 NA CASRNQGGQPQHF
TRBJ1-5 NA TRBV7-2 few CASSQYNQPQHF
TRBJ1-1 NA TRBV30 once CAWIPRVLNTEAFF
TRBJ2-5 NA TRBV5-1 once CASSRDNQETQYF
TRBJ1-6 TRBD1 TRBV6-5 NA CASSAGQSSPLHF
TRBJ2-7 TRBD1 TRBV19 once CASSIATGGIYEQYF
TRBJ1-1 NA TRBV3-1/TRBV3-2 NA CASSQDRQVAEAFF
TRBJ1-6 NA TRBV28 NA CASSQYSPLHF